The source of this T cell receptor (beta chain) is a study of OX40 agonist ivuxolimab in advanced cancers. There are 14 residues in the CDR3. Germline CDR1 is SQVTM and CDR2 is ANQGSEA. V lost 5 bases, J lost 2 bases, and 9 bases stayed unmatched. Here immunoSEQ multiplex PCR was the method, and the copy in TCRdb shows in-frame clones only, minus some. The table has approximately 110,000 clones, about nine tenths seen once. This specimen consisted of CD4+ or CD8+ T cells sorted from blood, obtained in a trial of the OX40 agonist ivuxolimab. The V call is TRBV29-1, the J call TRBJ2-7; TRBD1 matches at 7 bases. This receptor was taken from an adult with an advanced solid tumor such as melanoma, head and neck, liver or kidney cancer. The CDR3 reads CSVHTGTATYEQYF. The CDR3 region has the DNA TGCAGCGTTCACACCGGGACAGCAACCTACGAGCAGTACTTC.